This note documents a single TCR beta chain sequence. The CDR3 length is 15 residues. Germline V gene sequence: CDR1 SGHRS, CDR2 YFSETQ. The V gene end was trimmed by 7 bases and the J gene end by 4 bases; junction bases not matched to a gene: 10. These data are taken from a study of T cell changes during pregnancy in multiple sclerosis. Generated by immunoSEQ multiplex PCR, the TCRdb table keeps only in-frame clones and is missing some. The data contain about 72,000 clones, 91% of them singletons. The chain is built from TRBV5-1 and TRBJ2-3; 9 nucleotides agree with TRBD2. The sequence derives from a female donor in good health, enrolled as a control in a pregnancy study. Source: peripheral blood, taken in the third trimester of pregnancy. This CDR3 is CASAPRREGPDTQYF. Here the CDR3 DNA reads TGCGCCAGCGCTCCTAGGCGGGAGGGGCCAGATACGCAGTATTTT.